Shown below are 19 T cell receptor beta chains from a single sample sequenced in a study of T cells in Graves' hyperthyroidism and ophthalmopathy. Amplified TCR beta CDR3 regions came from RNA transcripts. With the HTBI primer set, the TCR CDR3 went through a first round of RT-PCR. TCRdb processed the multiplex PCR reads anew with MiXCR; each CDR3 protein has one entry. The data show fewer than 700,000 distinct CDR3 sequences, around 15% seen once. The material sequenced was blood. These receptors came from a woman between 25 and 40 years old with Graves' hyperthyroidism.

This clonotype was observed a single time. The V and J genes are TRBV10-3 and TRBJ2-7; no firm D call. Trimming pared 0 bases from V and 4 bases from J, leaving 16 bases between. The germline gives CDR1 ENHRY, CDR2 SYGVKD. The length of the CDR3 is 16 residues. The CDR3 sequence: CAISESAPERRYEQYF. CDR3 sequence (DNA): TGTGCCATCAGTGAGTCGGCTCCCGAGAGAAGGTACGAGCAGTACTTC.

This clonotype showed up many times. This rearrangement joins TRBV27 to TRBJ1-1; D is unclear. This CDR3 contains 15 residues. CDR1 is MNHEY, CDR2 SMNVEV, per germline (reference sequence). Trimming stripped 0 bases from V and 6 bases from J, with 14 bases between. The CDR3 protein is CASSLSSGSNPEAFF. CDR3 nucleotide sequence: TGTGCCAGCAGTTTATCGTCGGGGAGCAACCCTGAAGCTTTCTTT.

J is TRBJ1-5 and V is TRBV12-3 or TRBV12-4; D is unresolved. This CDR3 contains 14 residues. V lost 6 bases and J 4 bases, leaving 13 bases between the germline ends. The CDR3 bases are TGTGCCAGCAGGTGGGAGGGCCTTAATCAGCCCCAGCATTTT. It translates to CASRWEGLNQPQHF.

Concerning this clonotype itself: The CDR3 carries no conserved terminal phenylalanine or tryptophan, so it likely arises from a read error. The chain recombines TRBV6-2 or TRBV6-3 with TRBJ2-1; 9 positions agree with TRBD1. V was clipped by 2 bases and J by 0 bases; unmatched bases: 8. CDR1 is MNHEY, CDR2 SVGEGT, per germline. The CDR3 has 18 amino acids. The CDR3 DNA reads TGTGCCAGCAGTTACGGGCGAGACAGGGGGAGCTCCTACAATGAGCAGTTCCTC. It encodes CASSYGRDRGSSYNEQFL.

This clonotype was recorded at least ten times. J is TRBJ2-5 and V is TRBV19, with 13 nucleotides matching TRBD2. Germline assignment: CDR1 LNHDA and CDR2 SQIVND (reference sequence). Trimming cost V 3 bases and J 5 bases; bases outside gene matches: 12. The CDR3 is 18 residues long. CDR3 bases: TGTGCCAGTAGTATGGGGGGACTAGCGGGACGCAATCCGGAGACCCAGTACTTC. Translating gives CASSMGGLAGRNPETQYF.

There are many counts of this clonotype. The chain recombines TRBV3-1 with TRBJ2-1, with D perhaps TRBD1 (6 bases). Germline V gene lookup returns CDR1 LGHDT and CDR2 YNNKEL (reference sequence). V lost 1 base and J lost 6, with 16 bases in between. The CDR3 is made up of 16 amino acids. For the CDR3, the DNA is TGTGCCAGCAGCCAAGTTTTCAGGGGAAGGGGCAATGAGCAGTTCTTC. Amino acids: CASSQVFRGRGNEQFF.

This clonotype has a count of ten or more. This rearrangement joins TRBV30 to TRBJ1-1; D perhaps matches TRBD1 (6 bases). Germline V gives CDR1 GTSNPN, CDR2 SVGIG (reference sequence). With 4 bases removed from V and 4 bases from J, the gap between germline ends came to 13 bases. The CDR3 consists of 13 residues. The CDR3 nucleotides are TGTGCCTGGAAGCTTCAAGGGGGCACTGAAGCTTTCTTT. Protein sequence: CAWKLQGGTEAFF.

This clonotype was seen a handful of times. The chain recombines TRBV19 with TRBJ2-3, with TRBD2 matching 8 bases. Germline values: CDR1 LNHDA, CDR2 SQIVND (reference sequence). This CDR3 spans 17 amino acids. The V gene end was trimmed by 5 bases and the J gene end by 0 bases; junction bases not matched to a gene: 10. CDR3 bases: TGTGCCAGTAGTCGGACAATAGCGGGATCGAGCACAGATACGCAGTATTTT. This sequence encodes CASSRTIAGSSTDTQYF.

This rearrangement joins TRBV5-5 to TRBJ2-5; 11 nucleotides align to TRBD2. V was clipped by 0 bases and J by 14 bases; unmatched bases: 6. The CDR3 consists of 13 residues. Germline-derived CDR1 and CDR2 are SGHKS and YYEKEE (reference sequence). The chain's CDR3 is CASSLETSGIRYF. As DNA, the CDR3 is TGTGCCAGCAGCTTGGAGACTAGCGGGATCCGATACTTC.

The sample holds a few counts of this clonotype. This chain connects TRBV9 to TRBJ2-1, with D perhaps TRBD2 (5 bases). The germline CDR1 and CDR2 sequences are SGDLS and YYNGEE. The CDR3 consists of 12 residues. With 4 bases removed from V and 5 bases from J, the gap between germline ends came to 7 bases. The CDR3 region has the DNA TGTGCCAGCAGCAAAGCGGACAATGAGCAGTTCTTC. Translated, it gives CASSKADNEQFF.

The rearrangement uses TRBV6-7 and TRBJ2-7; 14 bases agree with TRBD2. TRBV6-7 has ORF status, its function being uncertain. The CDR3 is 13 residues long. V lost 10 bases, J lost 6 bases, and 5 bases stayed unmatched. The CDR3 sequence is CATGTSGSCEQYF. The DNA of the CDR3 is TGTGCCACCGGGACTAGCGGGAGTTGCGAGCAGTACTTC.

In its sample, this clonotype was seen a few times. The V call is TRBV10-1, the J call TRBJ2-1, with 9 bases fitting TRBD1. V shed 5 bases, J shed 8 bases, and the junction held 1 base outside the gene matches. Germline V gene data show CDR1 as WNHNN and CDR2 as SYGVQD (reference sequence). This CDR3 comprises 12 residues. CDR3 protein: CASSTGGYEQFF. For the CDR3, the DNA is TGCGCCAGCAGTACAGGGGGCTATGAGCAGTTCTTC.

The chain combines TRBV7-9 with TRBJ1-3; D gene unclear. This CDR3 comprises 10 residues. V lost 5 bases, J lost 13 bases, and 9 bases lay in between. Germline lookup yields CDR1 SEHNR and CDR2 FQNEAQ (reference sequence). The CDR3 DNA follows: TGTGCCAGCAGCACACCGGGGATATATTTT. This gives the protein CASSTPGIYF.

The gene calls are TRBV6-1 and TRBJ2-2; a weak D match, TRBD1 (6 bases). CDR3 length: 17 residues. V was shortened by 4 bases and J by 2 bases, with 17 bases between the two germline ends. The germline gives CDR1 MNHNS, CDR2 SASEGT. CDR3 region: CASSVKRGFINTGELFF. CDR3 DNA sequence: TGTGCCAGCAGTGTTAAGAGGGGGTTCATTAACACCGGGGAGCTGTTTTTT.

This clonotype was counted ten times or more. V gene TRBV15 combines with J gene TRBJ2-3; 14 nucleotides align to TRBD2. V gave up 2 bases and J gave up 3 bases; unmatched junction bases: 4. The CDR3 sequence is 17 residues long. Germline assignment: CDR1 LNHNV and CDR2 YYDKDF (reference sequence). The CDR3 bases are TGTGCCACCAGCAGAAAACGGACTAGCGGGAGGACAGATACGCAGTATTTT. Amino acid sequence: CATSRKRTSGRTDTQYF.

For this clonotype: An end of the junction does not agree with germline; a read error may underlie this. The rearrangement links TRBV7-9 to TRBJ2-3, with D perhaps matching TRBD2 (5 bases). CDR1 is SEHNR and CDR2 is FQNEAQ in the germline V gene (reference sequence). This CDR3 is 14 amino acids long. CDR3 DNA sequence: TGTGCCAGCAGCTTACCAGAGGGCACAGATTCGCAGTATTTT. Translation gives CASSLPEGTDSQYF.

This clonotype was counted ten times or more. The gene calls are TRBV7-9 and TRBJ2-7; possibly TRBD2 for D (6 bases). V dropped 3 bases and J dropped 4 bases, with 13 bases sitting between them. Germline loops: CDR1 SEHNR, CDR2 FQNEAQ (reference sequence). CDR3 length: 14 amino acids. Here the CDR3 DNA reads TGTGCCAGCAGCTTGTCGGGGGTGACGTACGAGCAGTACTTC. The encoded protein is CASSLSGVTYEQYF.

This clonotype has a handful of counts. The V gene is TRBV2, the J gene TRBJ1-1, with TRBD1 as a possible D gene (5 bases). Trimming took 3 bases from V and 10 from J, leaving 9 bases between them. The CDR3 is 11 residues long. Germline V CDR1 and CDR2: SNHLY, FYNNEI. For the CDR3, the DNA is TGTGCCAGCAGTGACGGTGGGGGAGCTTTCTTT. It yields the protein CASSDGGGAFF.

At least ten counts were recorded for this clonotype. CDR3 DNA: TGCGCCAGCAGCTTGATAACCACCGGGACGGCTAATGAAAAACTGTTTTTT. Amino acids: CASSLITTGTANEKLFF. The chain uses TRBV5-1 and TRBJ1-4, with D tentatively TRBD1 (5 bases). The V gene lost 1 base and the J gene lost 3 bases, with 16 bases spanning the gap. CDR1 is SGHRS, CDR2 YFSETQ, per germline. This CDR3 is built from 17 residues.